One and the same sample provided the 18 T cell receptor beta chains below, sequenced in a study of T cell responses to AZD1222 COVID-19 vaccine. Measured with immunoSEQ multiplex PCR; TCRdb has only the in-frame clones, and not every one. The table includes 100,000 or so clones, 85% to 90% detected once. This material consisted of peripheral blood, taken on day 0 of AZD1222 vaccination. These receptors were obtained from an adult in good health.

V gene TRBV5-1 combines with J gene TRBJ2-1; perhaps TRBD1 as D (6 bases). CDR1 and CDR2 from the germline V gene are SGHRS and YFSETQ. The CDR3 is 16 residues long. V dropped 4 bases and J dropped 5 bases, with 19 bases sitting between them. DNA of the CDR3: TGCGCCAGCAGCCTACTCGGGACAACGATTAACAATGAGCAGTTCTTC. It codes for CASSLLGTTINNEQFF.

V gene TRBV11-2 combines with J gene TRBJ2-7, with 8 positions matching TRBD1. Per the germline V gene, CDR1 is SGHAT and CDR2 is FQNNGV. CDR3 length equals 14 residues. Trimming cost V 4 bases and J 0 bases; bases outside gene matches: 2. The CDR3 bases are TGTGCCAGCAGCTCAACAGGGGGCTCCTACGAGCAGTACTTC. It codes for CASSSTGGSYEQYF.

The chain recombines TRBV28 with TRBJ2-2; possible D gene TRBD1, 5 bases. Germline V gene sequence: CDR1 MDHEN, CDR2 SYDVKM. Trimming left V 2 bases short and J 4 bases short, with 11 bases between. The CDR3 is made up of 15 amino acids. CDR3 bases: TGTGCCAGCAGTTTAGCCCGGACAACCACCGGGGAGCTGTTTTTT. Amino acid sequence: CASSLARTTTGELFF.

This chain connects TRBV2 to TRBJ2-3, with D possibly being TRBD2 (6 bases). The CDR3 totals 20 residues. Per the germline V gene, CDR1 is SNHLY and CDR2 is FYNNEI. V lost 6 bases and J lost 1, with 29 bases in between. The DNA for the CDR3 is TGTGCCAGCAGAACAGGTATTGGAGGGAACAACCCCCTGCGCACAGATACGCAGTATTTT. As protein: CASRTGIGGNNPLRTDTQYF. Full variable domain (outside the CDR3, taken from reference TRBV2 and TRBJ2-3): EPEVTQTPSHQVTQMGQEVILRCVPISNHLYFYWYRQILGQKVEFLVSFYNNEISEKSEIFDDQFSVERPDGSNFTLKIRSTKLEDSAMYFCASRTGIGGNNPLRTDTQYFGPGTRLTVL.

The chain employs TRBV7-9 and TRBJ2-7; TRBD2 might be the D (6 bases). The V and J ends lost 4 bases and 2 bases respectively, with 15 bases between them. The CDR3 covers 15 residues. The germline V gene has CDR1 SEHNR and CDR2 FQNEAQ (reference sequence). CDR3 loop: CASSSNVAGPYEQYF. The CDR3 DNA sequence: TGTGCCAGCAGCTCCAATGTTGCGGGACCCTACGAGCAGTACTTC.

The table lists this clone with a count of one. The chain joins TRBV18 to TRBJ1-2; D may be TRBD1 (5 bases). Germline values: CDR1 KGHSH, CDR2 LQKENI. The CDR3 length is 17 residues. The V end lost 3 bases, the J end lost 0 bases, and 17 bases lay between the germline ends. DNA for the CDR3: TGTGCCAGCTCACCCCAACCGGGACGGGCAGCTAACTATGGCTACACCTTC. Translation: CASSPQPGRAANYGYTF.

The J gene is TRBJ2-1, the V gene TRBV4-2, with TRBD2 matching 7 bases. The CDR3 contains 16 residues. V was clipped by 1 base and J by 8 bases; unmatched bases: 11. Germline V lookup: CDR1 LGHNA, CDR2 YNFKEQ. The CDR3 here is CASSQAVTSRGDEQFF. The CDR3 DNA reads TGTGCCAGCAGCCAAGCTGTGACTAGCCGGGGGGATGAGCAGTTCTTC.

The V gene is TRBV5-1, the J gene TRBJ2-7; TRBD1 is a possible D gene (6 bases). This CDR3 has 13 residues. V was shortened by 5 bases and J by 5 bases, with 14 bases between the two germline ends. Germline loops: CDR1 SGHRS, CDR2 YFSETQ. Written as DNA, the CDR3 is TGCGCCAGCAGTTACAGGGTAGGGCACGAGCAGTACTTC. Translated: CASSYRVGHEQYF.

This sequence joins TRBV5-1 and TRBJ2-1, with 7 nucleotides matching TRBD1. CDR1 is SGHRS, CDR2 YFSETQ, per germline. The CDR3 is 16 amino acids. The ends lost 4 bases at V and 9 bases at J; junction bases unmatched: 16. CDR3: CASSPAADRWSSEQFF. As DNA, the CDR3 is TGCGCCAGCAGCCCCGCGGCGGACAGGTGGTCTAGTGAGCAGTTCTTC. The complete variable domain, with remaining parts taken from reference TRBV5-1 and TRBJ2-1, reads KAGVTQTPRYLIKTRGQQVTLSCSPISGHRSVSWYQQTPGQGLQFLFEYFSETQRNKGNFPGRFSGRQFSNSRSEMNVSTLELGDSALYLCASSPAADRWSSEQFFGPGTRLTVL.

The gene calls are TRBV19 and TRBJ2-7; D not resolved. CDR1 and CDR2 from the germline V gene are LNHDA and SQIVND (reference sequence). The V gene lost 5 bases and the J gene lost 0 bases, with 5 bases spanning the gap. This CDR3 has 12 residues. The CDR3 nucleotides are TGTGCCAGTAGTGTCGGCTCCTACGAGCAGTACTTC. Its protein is CASSVGSYEQYF.

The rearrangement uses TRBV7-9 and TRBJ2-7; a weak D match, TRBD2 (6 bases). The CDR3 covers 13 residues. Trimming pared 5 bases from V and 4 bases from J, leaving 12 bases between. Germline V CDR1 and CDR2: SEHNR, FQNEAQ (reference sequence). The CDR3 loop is CASSMDGRYEQYF. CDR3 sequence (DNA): TGTGCCAGCAGCATGGATGGGAGGTACGAGCAGTACTTC.

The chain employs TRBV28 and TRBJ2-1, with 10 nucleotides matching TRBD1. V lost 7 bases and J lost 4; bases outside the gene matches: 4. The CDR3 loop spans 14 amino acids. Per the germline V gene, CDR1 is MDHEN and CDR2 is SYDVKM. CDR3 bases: TGTGCCAGCATCCGGGACAGGGGATACAATGAGCAGTTCTTC. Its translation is CASIRDRGYNEQFF.

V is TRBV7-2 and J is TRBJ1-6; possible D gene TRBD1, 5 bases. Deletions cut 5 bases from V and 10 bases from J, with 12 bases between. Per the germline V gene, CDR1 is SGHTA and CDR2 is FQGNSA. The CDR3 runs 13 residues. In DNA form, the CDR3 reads TGTGCCAGCAGCCCTAGAGGGGTCTCACCCCTCCACTTT. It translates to CASSPRGVSPLHF.

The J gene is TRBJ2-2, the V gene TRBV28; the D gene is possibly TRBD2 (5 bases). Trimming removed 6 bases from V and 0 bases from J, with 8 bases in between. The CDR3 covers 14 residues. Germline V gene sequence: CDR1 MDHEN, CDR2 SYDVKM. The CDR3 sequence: CASREGPNTGELFF. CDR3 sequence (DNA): TGTGCCAGCAGAGAGGGCCCGAACACCGGGGAGCTGTTTTTT.

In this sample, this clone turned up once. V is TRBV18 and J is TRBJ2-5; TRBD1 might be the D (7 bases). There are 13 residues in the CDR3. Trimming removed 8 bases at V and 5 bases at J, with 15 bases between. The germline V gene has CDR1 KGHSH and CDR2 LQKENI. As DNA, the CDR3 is TGTGCCAGCCTGGAGGGGGCCCGGGAGACCCAGTACTTC. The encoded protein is CASLEGARETQYF. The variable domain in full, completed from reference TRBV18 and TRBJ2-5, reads NAGVMQNPRHLVRRRGQEARLRCSPMKGHSHVYWYRQLPEEGLKFMVYLQKENIIDESGMPKERFSAEFPKEGPSILRIQQVVRGDSAAYFCASLEGARETQYFGPGTRLLVL.

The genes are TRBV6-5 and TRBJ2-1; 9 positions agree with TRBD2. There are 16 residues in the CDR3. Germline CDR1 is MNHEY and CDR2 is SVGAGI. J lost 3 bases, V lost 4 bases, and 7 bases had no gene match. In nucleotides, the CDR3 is TGTGCCAGCAGTTTCACAACTAGCGGGTTCTACAATGAGCAGTTCTTC. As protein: CASSFTTSGFYNEQFF.

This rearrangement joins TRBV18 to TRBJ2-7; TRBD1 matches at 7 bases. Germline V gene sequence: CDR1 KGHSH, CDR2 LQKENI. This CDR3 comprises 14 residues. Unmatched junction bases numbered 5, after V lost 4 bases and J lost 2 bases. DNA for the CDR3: TGTGCCAGCTCACAAGAACAGGGGCCCTACGAGCAGTACTTC. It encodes CASSQEQGPYEQYF.

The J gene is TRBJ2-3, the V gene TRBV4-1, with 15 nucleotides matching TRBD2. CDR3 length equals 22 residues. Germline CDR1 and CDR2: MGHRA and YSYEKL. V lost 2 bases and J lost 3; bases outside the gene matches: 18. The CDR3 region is CASSQRAAGGLAGGPETDTQYF. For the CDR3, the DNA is TGCGCCAGCAGCCAAAGGGCAGCCGGAGGACTAGCGGGAGGGCCGGAGACAGATACGCAGTATTTT.